This paragraph covers one TCR beta chain sequence. The antigen is unknown. This sample is part of a study of post-analysis software for immune sequencing data. The study, taken as a whole, reports: Normalized Chao1 diversity was significantly lower in multiple sclerosis patients than in controls. Five TRBV segments, including TRBV5-6, TRBV5-1 and TRBV20-1, were more frequent in patients than controls.

Germline-derived CDR1 and CDR2 are SGHKS and YYEKEE (reference sequence). Germline trimming cut 4 bases from V and 4 bases from J; bases unmatched to any gene: 5. The CDR3 is 15 amino acids. Unique molecular identifiers featured in each of the TCR beta cDNA libraries. A single record per CDR3 protein comes from TCRdb applying MiXCR to the PCR reads. Of 350,000 to 500,000 distinct CDR3 sequences detected, less than 40% appear once; the ten largest clones hold 6.5% to 8%. This chain links TRBV5-5 with TRBJ2-1; 10 bases fit TRBD2. This TCR was sampled from a girl aged 2 to 10 with multiple sclerosis. Material: blood. The CDR3 region has the DNA TGTGCCAGCAGCGGCGGACTAGCGGATTACAATGAGCAGTTCTTC. Protein: CASSGGLADYNEQFF.